Listed below are T cell receptor beta chains from one sample, sequenced in a study of response to subunit inactivated influenza vaccine. TCRdb used MiXCR to reprocess the RT-PCR reads, holding one entry per CDR3 protein. The table has roughly 760,000 distinct CDR3 sequences, 21% seen once. Sequencing was performed on PBMCs from blood, taken less than 6 days after vaccination. The receptors shown here come from a man in his forties or fifties who received an inactivated influenza vaccine. Both conserved end residues are part of each CDR3. D genes are given only for firm matches. Clone size is given for some rows only: seen once, a few or many times, or a class if the clone is expanded.

TRBD2	-	TRBJ2-2	TRBV30	CAWNSGSQTGELFF	TGTGCCTGGAACAGCGGGAGCCAAACCGGGGAGCTGTTTTTT
TRBD1	-	TRBJ2-5	TRBV29-1	CSVWDRAETQYF	TGCAGCGTTTGGGACAGGGCGGAGACCCAGTACTTC
TRBD2	-	TRBJ2-4	TRBV15	CATSSSGGAGGAKNIQYF	TGTGCCACCAGTAGTAGCGGGGGGGCCGGGGGAGCCAAAAACATTCAGTACTTC
-	many	TRBJ2-6	TRBV24-1	CATSDARRGAGANVLTF	TGTGCCACCAGTGATGCCCGAAGAGGGGCTGGGGCCAACGTCCTGACTTTC
-	-	TRBJ2-7	TRBV12-3/TRBV12-4	CASSLRTRGLRTKVSYEQYF	TGTGCCAGCAGTTTAAGAACCCGTGGGCTCAGGACTAAGGTCTCCTACGAGCAGTACTTC
-	-	TRBJ1-2	TRBV28	CASTHRATYGYTF	TGTGCCAGCACACACAGGGCTACCTATGGCTACACCTTC
-	few	TRBJ1-2	TRBV7-9	CASSSSVEVNGYTF	TGTGCCAGCAGCTCGTCCGTGGAGGTGAATGGCTACACCTTC
-	few	TRBJ2-5	TRBV27	CASSPHQLETQYF	TGTGCCAGCAGTCCACACCAGTTGGAGACCCAGTACTTC
TRBD2	few	TRBJ2-1	TRBV7-2	CASSLIPTSGDEQFF	TGTGCCAGCAGCTTAATCCCGACTAGCGGGGATGAGCAGTTCTTC
-	-	TRBJ2-5	TRBV7-3	CASSAGVTETQYF	TGTGCCAGCAGCGCGGGTGTTACGGAGACCCAGTACTTC
TRBD2	-	TRBJ2-2	TRBV7-3	CASSGGLATGELFF	TGTGCCAGCAGCGGGGGACTAGCTACCGGGGAGCTGTTTTTT
-	few	TRBJ2-5	TRBV10-3	CAITAGIQETQYF	TGTGCCATCACAGCCGGGATCCAAGAGACCCAGTACTTC
TRBD2	many	TRBJ2-3	TRBV10-3	CAISVGTSGDTQYF	TGTGCCATCAGTGTCGGGACTAGCGGTGATACGCAGTATTTT
-	-	TRBJ2-5	TRBV18	CASSPPVKETQYF	TGTGCCAGCTCACCTCCAGTAAAAGAGACCCAGTACTTC
-	-	TRBJ1-4	TRBV4-3	CASSQDVRGINEKLFF	TGCGCCAGCAGCCAAGATGTGAGGGGGATAAATGAAAAACTGTTTTTT
-	few	TRBJ2-7	TRBV5-1	CASSLGHNEQYF	TGCGCCAGCAGCCTTGGACATAACGAGCAGTACTTC
-	many	TRBJ1-3	TRBV29-1	CSARSSGNTIYF	TGCAGCGCCCGGTCCTCTGGAAACACCATATATTTT
-	few	TRBJ2-2	TRBV20-1	CSAAKGTNTGELFF	TGCAGTGCAGCCAAGGGGACGAACACCGGGGAGCTGTTTTTT
TRBD2	-	TRBJ2-2	TRBV20-1	CSAKALAGVGENTGELFF	TGCAGTGCAAAAGCACTAGCGGGGGTTGGAGAGAACACCGGGGAGCTGTTTTTT
TRBD2	-	TRBJ2-3	TRBV7-2	CASSASGGVDTQYF	TGTGCCAGCAGCGCTAGCGGGGGGGTGGATACGCAGTATTTT
TRBD1	few	TRBJ2-3	TRBV12-3/TRBV12-4	CASRLRDRGPDTQYF	TGTGCCAGCAGACTCCGGGACAGGGGACCAGATACGCAGTATTTT
-	many	TRBJ2-1	TRBV12-3/TRBV12-4	CASSSNRWNEQFF	TGTGCCAGCAGTTCAAACCGGTGGAATGAGCAGTTCTTC
-	-	TRBJ1-4	TRBV21-1	CASSTCATNEKLFF	TGTGCCAGCAGCACATGCGCAACTAATGAAAAACTGTTTTTT
-	-	TRBJ2-7	TRBV30	CAWSVLVWGEQYF	TGTGCCTGGAGTGTATTGGTCTGGGGCGAGCAGTACTTC
TRBD2	-	TRBJ2-3	TRBV7-9	CASSPREREGTDTQYF	TGTGCCAGCAGCCCACGCGAGCGGGAGGGAACAGATACGCAGTATTTT
TRBD2	-	TRBJ2-5	TRBV7-2	CASSLVAGRAEETQYF	TGTGCCAGCAGCTTAGTAGCGGGACGGGCGGAGGAGACCCAGTACTTC
-	-	TRBJ2-4	TRBV15	CATSSGPAWYF	TGTGCCACCAGCAGCGGGCCTGCATGGTACTTC
-	few	TRBJ2-5	TRBV7-8	CASSPRGGLKETQYF	TGTGCCAGCAGCCCTCGGGGAGGCCTCAAAGAGACCCAGTACTTC
-	-	TRBJ2-1	TRBV7-2	CASSTLTVKEQFF	TGTGCCAGCAGCACCCTGACAGTCAAGGAGCAGTTCTTC
-	-	TRBJ1-4	TRBV7-9	CASGIGDKLFF	TGTGCCAGCGGTATAGGTGACAAACTGTTTTTT
-	few	TRBJ1-2	TRBV6-5	CASSYSRGGNYGYTF	TGTGCCAGCAGTTACTCTCGAGGGGGAAATTATGGCTACACCTTC
-	few	TRBJ2-1	TRBV7-2	CASSPKRETYNEQFF	TGTGCCAGCAGCCCCAAGCGAGAAACCTACAATGAGCAGTTCTTC
-	few	TRBJ2-5	TRBV12-2	CASRSPHPGLETQYF	TGTGCAAGTCGCTCCCCACATCCGGGATTGGAGACCCAGTACTTC
TRBD1	-	TRBJ1-1	TRBV10-3	CAISPGTGVPMNTEAFF	TGTGCCATCAGTCCCGGGACAGGGGTCCCTATGAACACTGAAGCTTTCTTT
-	few	TRBJ2-3	TRBV28	CASLRGADTQYF	TGTGCCAGCCTCCGCGGGGCAGATACGCAGTATTTT
-	few	TRBJ2-7	TRBV5-1	CASRYEQYF	TGCGCCAGCAGATACGAGCAGTACTTC
-	-	TRBJ2-3	TRBV5-1	CASSLEQGSADTQYF	TGCGCCAGCAGCTTGGAACAGGGATCCGCAGATACGCAGTATTTT
TRBD1	-	TRBJ1-1	TRBV10-2	CASSEWTGRDTEAFF	TGCGCCAGCAGTGAATGGACAGGGCGGGACACTGAAGCTTTCTTT
-	-	TRBJ2-1	TRBV24-1	CATSDLDSYNEQFF	TGTGCCACCAGTGACCTGGACAGCTACAATGAGCAGTTCTTC
-	-	TRBJ1-5	TRBV27	CASGPVNQPQHF	TGTGCCAGCGGGCCGGTGAATCAGCCCCAGCATTTT
-	-	TRBJ2-1	TRBV10-3	CAIRGTSKDEQFF	TGTGCCATCAGAGGTACTAGCAAAGATGAGCAGTTCTTC
TRBD2	few	TRBJ2-5	TRBV12-3/TRBV12-4	CASSLGLANQETQYF	TGTGCCAGCAGTTTGGGACTAGCGAACCAAGAGACCCAGTACTTC
TRBD2	few	TRBJ2-1	TRBV6-1	CASSPTSGGAEQFF	TGTGCCAGCAGCCCGACTAGCGGGGGGGCTGAGCAGTTCTTC
TRBD2	-	TRBJ2-7	TRBV19	CASSITTSGVPYEQYF	TGTGCCAGTAGTATTACGACTAGCGGGGTACCCTACGAGCAGTACTTC
TRBD1	few	TRBJ1-4	TRBV7-2	CASSLADRVNEKLFF	TGTGCCAGCAGCTTAGCGGACAGGGTGAATGAAAAACTGTTTTTT
TRBD2	-	TRBJ2-7	TRBV7-9	CASSLGAGPDEQYF	TGTGCCAGCAGCTTAGGAGCGGGGCCGGACGAGCAGTACTTC
TRBD2	-	TRBJ2-1	TRBV20-1	CSASGLVDFNEQFF	TGCAGTGCTAGCGGACTAGTGGACTTCAATGAGCAGTTCTTC